The clone carrying this T cell receptor (beta chain) turned up a few times. Its specificity is not known. This sample was taken from a study of CD8+ T cells in alopecia areata. Overall study findings and caveats: Elevated clonality characterized lesional scalp relative to normal scalp, particularly in alopecia totalis/universalis. Sequences from scalp samples also cover resident alphabeta T cells of normal skin.

Reverse transcription of extracted RNA yielded cDNA, which provided the sequencing template. The repertoire was sequenced with immunoSEQ multiplex PCR; TCRdb's copy has only in-frame clones and lacks some. The sample lists 110,000 to 150,000 clones, roughly 60% occurring once. Trimming cost V 3 bases and J 5 bases, with 12 bases left between them. The CDR3 runs 14 residues. The material sequenced was CD8+ T cells sorted from blood. This TCR was recovered from a human donor in good health. The chain is built from TRBV23-1 and TRBJ2-3, with TRBD1 as a possible D gene (6 bases). TRBV23-1 is reported as an ORF; its role is uncertain. CDR3 sequence: CASSQTGLKDTQYF. For the CDR3, the DNA is TGCGCCAGCAGTCAGACAGGCTTAAAAGATACGCAGTATTTT.